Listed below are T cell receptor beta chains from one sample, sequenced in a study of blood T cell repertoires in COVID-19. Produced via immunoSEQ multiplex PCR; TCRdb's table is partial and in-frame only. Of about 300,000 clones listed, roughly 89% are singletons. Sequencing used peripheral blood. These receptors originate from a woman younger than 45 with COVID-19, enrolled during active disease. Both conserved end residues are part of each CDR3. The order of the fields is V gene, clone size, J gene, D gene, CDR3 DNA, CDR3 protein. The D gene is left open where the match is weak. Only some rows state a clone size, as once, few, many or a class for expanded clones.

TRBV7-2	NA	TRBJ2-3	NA	TGTGCCAGCAGCCCCTCTCCTCGGGGAAGCACAGATACGCAGTATTTT	CASSPSPRGSTDTQYF
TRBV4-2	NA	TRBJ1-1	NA	TGTGCCAGCAGCCAAGAGGAAGGGCGCGGGGACACTGAAGCTTTCTTT	CASSQEEGRGDTEAFF
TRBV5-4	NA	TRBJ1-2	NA	TGTGCCAGCATGCGCGGAGGGGGAGGGGACCTCTATGGCTACACCTTC	CASMRGGGGDLYGYTF
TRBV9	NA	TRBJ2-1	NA	TGTGCCAGCAGCGTCGGAGCCTACAATGAGCAGTTCTTC	CASSVGAYNEQFF
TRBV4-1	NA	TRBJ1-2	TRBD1	TGCGCCAGCAGCCGCCCGGACAGGAACTATGGCTACACCTTC	CASSRPDRNYGYTF
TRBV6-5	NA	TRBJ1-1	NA	TGTGCCAGCAGTTTAGTTCAGGGGAACACTGAAGCTTTCTTT	CASSLVQGNTEAFF
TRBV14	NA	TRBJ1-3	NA	TGTGCCAGCAGCCAATGGGCAGGGCCCACTCAAGGCTCTGGAAACACCATATATTTT	CASSQWAGPTQGSGNTIYF
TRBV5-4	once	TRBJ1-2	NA	TGTGCCAGCAGCTTCCAAACAGGTTTTGGTAACTATGGCTACACCTTC	CASSFQTGFGNYGYTF
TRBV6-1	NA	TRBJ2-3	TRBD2	TGTGCCAGCAGCGAAGGTCTAGCGGGGGGGCGGAATACGCAGTATTTT	CASSEGLAGGRNTQYF
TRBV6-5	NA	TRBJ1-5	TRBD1	TGTGCCAGCAAAAAAAGGGACAGGAATCAGCCCCAGCATTTT	CASKKRDRNQPQHF
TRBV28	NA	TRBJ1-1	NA	TGTGCCAGCAGTTTATTATCCCTCGACAAACCTTGCGTAGCTTTCTTT	CASSLLSLDKPCVAFF
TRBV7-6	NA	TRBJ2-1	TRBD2	TGTGCCAGCAGCTCCCAACCTAGCGGGTCCTACAATGAGCAGTTCTTC	CASSSQPSGSYNEQFF
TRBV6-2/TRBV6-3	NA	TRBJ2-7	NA	TGTGCCAGCAGTAGGAGGGGGCTATACGAGCAGTACTTC	CASSRRGLYEQYF
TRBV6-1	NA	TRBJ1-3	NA	TGTGCCAGCAGTGCCCTTTTGGGGAGCTCTGGAAACACCATATATTTT	CASSALLGSSGNTIYF
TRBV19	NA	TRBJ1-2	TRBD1	TGTGCCAGTAACCCATGGGACAGGTCCTATGGCTACACCTTC	CASNPWDRSYGYTF
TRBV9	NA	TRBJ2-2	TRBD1	TGTGCCAGCAGCGTATCCGGGACAGGGGCAACCGGGGAGCTGTTTTTT	CASSVSGTGATGELFF
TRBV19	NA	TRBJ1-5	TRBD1	TGTGCCAGTAGTACTGACAGGGGGGGCAATCAGCCCCAGCATTTT	CASSTDRGGNQPQHF
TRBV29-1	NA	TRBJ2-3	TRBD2	TGCAGCGTTGAATCATTACTAGCGGGGGGGCCAACAGATACGCAGTATTTT	CSVESLLAGGPTDTQYF
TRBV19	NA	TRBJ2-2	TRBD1	TGTGCCAGTAGTATTTGGGACAGGCAATTGCTCACCGGGGAGCTGTTTTTT	CASSIWDRQLLTGELFF